A single sample is the source of the 3 T cell receptor beta chains below, sequenced in a study of blood T cell repertoires in COVID-19. Repertoires were generated with immunoSEQ multiplex PCR, while TCRdb's copy carries only in-frame clones and drops some. The table records roughly 64,000 clones, about 75% of them present only once. Sequences were obtained from PBMCs or T cells enriched from blood (not recorded which). Receptors were obtained from a woman aged 55-69 years who had been exposed to COVID-19.

The V call is TRBV28, the J call TRBJ1-1; 8 positions match TRBD1. Germline assignment: CDR1 MDHEN and CDR2 SYDVKM. V was pared by 4 bases and J by 11 bases, with 9 bases of the junction left unmatched. The CDR3 consists of 13 residues. In DNA, the CDR3 is TGTGCCAGCAGTTCGACAGGGGCCCGTACGGCTTTCTTT. It is translated as CASSSTGARTAFF.

Only one count was recorded for this clone. The chain is built from TRBV14 and TRBJ1-2; D uncertain. V lost 4 bases to trimming and J lost 8 bases, with 17 bases between them. Germline V lookup: CDR1 SGHDN, CDR2 FVKESK. The CDR3 is 14 residues long. CDR3 sequence reads: CASSRSGPGGGYTF. CDR3 nucleotide sequence: TGTGCCAGCAGCCGGAGCGGCCCAGGCGGGGGCTACACCTTC.

This chain connects TRBV7-9 to TRBJ1-1, with D maybe TRBD1 (5 bases). The V gene lost 1 base and the J gene lost 6 bases, with 15 bases spanning the gap. This CDR3 has 15 amino acids. The germline gives CDR1 SEHNR, CDR2 FQNEAQ (reference sequence). The CDR3 bases are TGTGCCAGCAGCTTAGGGGGAGGGGCCAGCCCTGAAGCTTTCTTT. The encoded protein is CASSLGGGASPEAFF.